One sample yielded the 5 T cell receptor beta chains listed below, sequenced in a study of T cell clonality in common variable immunodeficiency. Generated by immunoSEQ multiplex PCR, the TCRdb table keeps only in-frame clones and is missing some. The repertoire consists of 40,000 to 50,000 clones, none detected only once. The sequenced sample was peripheral blood mononuclear cells. The origin of the receptors is a person aged 18 to 75 in good health.

This clone has at least ten counts. The read is 3 residues too short to cover the CDR3 end, so that end is filled in from the germline J gene. The V gene is TRBV20-1, the J gene TRBJ1-1; possible D gene TRBD1, 6 bases. Germline V gene lookup returns CDR1 DFQATT and CDR2 SNEGSKA (reference sequence). Trimming removed 6 bases from V and 5 bases from J, with 22 bases in between. This CDR3 is 15 amino acids long. The CDR3 region is CSAKDSAGGWTEAFF. The CDR3 bases that were read are TGCAGTGCCAAGGACAGTGCGGGTGGTTGGACTGAA.

This clone came up many times. From the germline J gene comes the end of the CDR3, since the read stops 3 residues before it. The chain combines TRBV5-1 with TRBJ2-3; TRBD2 agrees at 9 bases. The junction had 3 bases not matched to a gene; V was cut back by 4 bases and J by 3 bases. Germline V lookup: CDR1 SGHRS, CDR2 YFSETQ. The CDR3 totals 14 residues. The CDR3 spells CASSRTSGTDTQYF. The CDR3 bases that were read are TGCGCCAGCAGCCGAACTAGCGGGACAGATACG.

This clone was picked up many times. Sequencing ends 3 residues short of the CDR3 end; the germline J gene provides the rest. The V and J genes are TRBV29-1 and TRBJ2-1; tentative D call: TRBD1 (6 bases). V gave up 3 bases and J gave up 0 bases, with 12 bases separating them. CDR1 SQVTM and CDR2 ANQGSEA come from the germline V gene. The CDR3 length is 15 residues. The DNA read from the CDR3 is TGCAGCGTTGATTTCGGACAGAGCTCCTACAATGAG. Its translation: CSVDFGQSSYNE. The whole CDR3 region reads CSVDFGQSSYNEQFF.

In this sample, this clone turned up many times. The read terminates 3 residues ahead of where the CDR3 ends, so the germline J gene completes it. The rearrangement uses TRBV7-2 and TRBJ1-5, with TRBD1 as a possible D gene (6 bases). The germline gives CDR1 SGHTA, CDR2 FQGNSA. V lost 3 bases and J lost 6, with 12 bases in between. The CDR3 loop spans 14 amino acids. CDR3 DNA, as far as it was read: TGTGCCAGCAGCTTCAAGGGGGAAGGTCAGCCC. This codes for CASSFKGEGQP. The complete CDR3 reads CASSFKGEGQPQHF.

This clone was observed many times. The read terminates 3 residues ahead of where the CDR3 ends, so the germline J gene completes it. The V call is TRBV5-4, the J call TRBJ1-5; the match to TRBD1 covers 9 bases. The CDR3 runs to 15 residues. The germline CDR1 and CDR2 sequences are SGHNT and YYREEE (reference sequence). V lost 2 bases to trimming and J lost 5 bases; unmatched junction nucleotides: 5. CDR3 bases read: TGTGCCAGCAGCTTTTCGGGACAGGGCGATCAGCCC. Protein sequence: CASSFSGQGDQP. The entire CDR3 protein reads CASSFSGQGDQPQHF.